Below, 15 T cell receptor beta chains from the same sample are listed, as sequenced in a study of cytomegalovirus exposure and HLA in healthy donors. PCR employed 60 Vbeta and 13 Jbeta primers. Only in-frame clones appear in the TCRdb table, and some are missing; sequencing was by immunoSEQ multiplex PCR. The sample includes over 150,000 clones, over 75% seen only once; the top ten take around 0.1%. The sample was PBMCs. The source is a boy younger than 10 in good health and CMV-seronegative.

The chain couples TRBV19 to TRBJ2-4; 9 bases align to TRBD1. This CDR3 comprises 13 residues. The germline gives CDR1 LNHDA, CDR2 SQIVND (reference sequence). Unmatched junction bases numbered 7, after V lost 9 bases and J lost 7 bases. CDR3 sequence reads: CASTQGARNIQYF. CDR3 sequence (DNA): TGTGCCAGCACACAGGGGGCAAGGAACATTCAGTACTTC.

The chain links TRBV6-6 to TRBJ2-1, with 11 bases aligning to TRBD2. Losses at the gene ends were 4 bases for V and 9 bases for J; bases not matched to a gene: 5. The germline gives CDR1 MNHNY, CDR2 SVGAGI (reference sequence). The CDR3 length is 14 residues. Here the CDR3 reads CASSFSGGAAEQFF. In nucleotides, the CDR3 is TGTGCCAGCAGTTTTAGCGGGGGGGCCGCTGAGCAGTTCTTC.

Here the CDR3 DNA reads TGTGCCAGCAGCTTCCGACAGGATAGAGATGAAAAACTGTTTTTT. Translating gives CASSFRQDRDEKLFF. The gene calls are TRBV7-9 and TRBJ1-4; D is perhaps TRBD1 (6 bases). The V and J ends lost 3 bases and 6 bases respectively, with 14 bases between them. This CDR3 is 15 amino acids long. Germline assignment: CDR1 SEHNR and CDR2 FQNEAQ (reference sequence).

The chain recombines TRBV4-3 with TRBJ2-2; 11 bases are a match to TRBD2. There are 16 residues in the CDR3. CDR1 is LGHNA, CDR2 YSLEER, per germline. V trimming: 4 bases; J trimming: 3 bases; junction bases outside the gene matches: 4. In DNA form, the CDR3 reads TGCGCCAGCAGCCGAGGGACTAGCGGCTACACCGGGGAGCTGTTTTTT. This gives the protein CASSRGTSGYTGELFF.

The chain is built from TRBV6-1 and TRBJ1-2; 11 nucleotides agree with TRBD1. The germline V gene has CDR1 MNHNS and CDR2 SASEGT. There are 17 residues in the CDR3. The V gene end was trimmed by 5 bases and the J gene end by 2 bases; junction bases not matched to a gene: 10. Written as DNA, the CDR3 is TGTGCCAGCAGTAAAGGACAGGGGGCCCTCCCCAACTATGGCTACACCTTC. Protein product: CASSKGQGALPNYGYTF.

V and J are TRBV7-6 and TRBJ2-1; perhaps TRBD1 as D (6 bases). V lost 2 bases and J lost 7, with 12 bases in between. CDR1 and CDR2 (germline): SGHVS, FNYEAQ. This CDR3 spans 14 amino acids. The CDR3 sequence is CASSLKLGGNEQFF. The CDR3 coding sequence is TGTGCCAGCAGCTTAAAACTAGGGGGTAATGAGCAGTTCTTC.

The chain employs TRBV4-3 and TRBJ1-1; a weak D match, TRBD1 (5 bases). The CDR3 runs to 19 residues. Trimming left V 1 base short and J 0 bases short, with 21 bases between. Per the germline V gene, CDR1 is LGHNA and CDR2 is YSLEER. The CDR3, as DNA: TGCGCCAGCAGCCAAGGATGGCGAGGCAGGGTGAATTTGAACACTGAAGCTTTCTTT. This gives the protein CASSQGWRGRVNLNTEAFF.

There are a few counts of this clone. This chain connects TRBV7-9 to TRBJ1-4; 9 positions agree with TRBD1. The CDR3 is made up of 17 amino acids. Germline assignment: CDR1 SEHNR and CDR2 FQNEAQ (reference sequence). The trim removed 10 bases at V and 8 bases at J, leaving 20 bases unmatched. Here the CDR3 DNA reads TGTGCCACCCAGGACGTCGAAAAGGACAGGGGACGGGAAAAACTGTTTTTT. Encoded protein: CATQDVEKDRGREKLFF.

The rearrangement joins TRBV7-2 to TRBJ2-7; perhaps TRBD2 as D (6 bases). V dropped 5 bases and J dropped 4 bases, with 18 bases sitting between them. The CDR3 length is 15 residues. CDR1 and CDR2 from the germline V gene are SGHTA and FQGNSA. The CDR3 loop is CASSLAGPWGYEQYF. The CDR3 nucleotides read TGTGCCAGCAGCCTGGCGGGGCCGTGGGGGTACGAGCAGTACTTC.

This chain uses TRBV12-5 with TRBJ1-2; 7 nucleotides agree with TRBD1. Germline CDR1 reads LGHNT; CDR2 reads FRNRAP. CDR3 length: 15 residues. V lost 6 bases and J lost 0; bases outside the gene matches: 7. CDR3 sequence (DNA): TGTGCTAGTGGGATCGGGCAGGGGGCTAACTATGGCTACACCTTC. Amino acid sequence: CASGIGQGANYGYTF.

The chain has TRBV9 and TRBJ2-3; 7 bases agree with TRBD2. From germline, CDR1 is SGDLS and CDR2 YYNGEE. After removal of 1 base from V and 1 base from J, the junction contained 3 bases not matched to a gene. The CDR3 sequence is 15 residues long. The CDR3 protein is CASSVKAGRTDTQYF. The DNA of the CDR3 is TGTGCCAGCAGCGTAAAAGCGGGGCGCACAGATACGCAGTATTTT.

V is TRBV5-1 and J is TRBJ2-7; 8 bases match TRBD1. Germline CDR1 is SGHRS and CDR2 is YFSETQ. There are 15 residues in the CDR3. J lost 0 bases, V lost 5 bases, and 7 bases had no gene match. CDR3 residues: CASRPQGANSYEQYF. CDR3 bases: TGCGCCAGCAGACCGCAGGGGGCCAACTCCTACGAGCAGTACTTC. Together with reference TRBV5-1 and TRBJ2-7, the CDR3 gives the full variable domain: KAGVTQTPRYLIKTRGQQVTLSCSPISGHRSVSWYQQTPGQGLQFLFEYFSETQRNKGNFPGRFSGRQFSNSRSEMNVSTLELGDSALYLCASRPQGANSYEQYFGPGTRLTVT.

The chain uses TRBV2 and TRBJ1-5; 12 bases fit TRBD1. CDR3 length: 17 residues. After removal of 4 bases from V and 7 bases from J, the junction contained 11 bases not matched to a gene. Per the germline V gene, CDR1 is SNHLY and CDR2 is FYNNEI. DNA of the CDR3: TGTGCCAGCAGTGGCCGGGACAGGGGGCGCGGAGTACAGCCCCAGCATTTT. Amino acids: CASSGRDRGRGVQPQHF.

CDR3 in amino acids: CASSYLPSGDHNEQFF. In nucleotides, the CDR3 is TGTGCCAGCAGTTACCTTCCTAGCGGGGACCACAATGAGCAGTTCTTC. The chain carries TRBV6-5 and TRBJ2-1; 9 bases are shared with TRBD2. The CDR3 consists of 16 residues. The germline CDR1 and CDR2 sequences are MNHEY and SVGAGI. V shed 2 bases, J shed 5 bases, and the junction held 7 bases outside the gene matches.

This clone was seen only once. The chain carries TRBV2 and TRBJ1-5; possibly TRBD1 for D (6 bases). The length of the CDR3 is 14 residues. From germline, CDR1 is SNHLY and CDR2 FYNNEI. Trimming stripped 1 base from V and 6 bases from J, with 10 bases between. In nucleotides, the CDR3 is TGTGCCAGCAGTGAAGGGCAGGGGACTCAGCCCCAGCATTTT. This gives the protein CASSEGQGTQPQHF.